These T cell receptor beta chains were read from a single sample in a study of blood T cell repertoires in COVID-19. The table came from immunoSEQ multiplex PCR; TCRdb's copy has only in-frame clones and leaves some out. The table includes 140,000 to 150,000 clones, approximately 84% detected once. The material sequenced was PBMCs or T cells enriched from blood (not recorded which). Receptors originate from a woman aged 50 to 60 with acute COVID-19. CDR3s include the opening cysteine and the closing phenylalanine or tryptophan. A D gene is named only where the DNA matches it firmly. Size is stated for part of the rows, as once, few or many counts, or as a class when the clone is expanded.

>TRBJ2-2|TRBV7-8|.|TRBD2
TGTGCCAGCAGCTTAGACCATGGAATAGCGGGAGGGACCGGGGAGCTGTTTTTT
CASSLDHGIAGGTGELFF
>TRBJ1-1|TRBV3-1/TRBV3-2|.|.
TGTGCCAGCAGCCAAGAGGGGGGGAGGCCTTTCTTT
CASSQEGGRPFF
>TRBJ2-1|TRBV11-2|.|.
TGTGCCAGCAGCTCGTCCAGGGTCAATGAGCAGTTCTTC
CASSSSRVNEQFF
>TRBJ2-1|TRBV5-4|.|TRBD2
TGTGCCAGCAGCTTAGGGTCTCTAGCGGTATACAATGAGCAGTTCTTC
CASSLGSLAVYNEQFF
>TRBJ2-7|TRBV30|.|.
TGTGCCTGGAGGACAATGGGGCGGGACTACGAGCAGTACTTC
CAWRTMGRDYEQYF
>TRBJ2-1|TRBV5-4|.|.
TGTGCCAGCAGCTTGGCTCGAACTTACAATGAGCAGTTCTTC
CASSLARTYNEQFF
>TRBJ2-1|TRBV20-1|.|.
TGCGCAGTACCCTACAATGAGCAGTTCTTC
CAVPYNEQFF
>TRBJ2-3|TRBV9|once|.
TGTGCCAGCAGCGTAATGGTTAGCGGTAGCACAGATACGCAGTATTTT
CASSVMVSGSTDTQYF
>TRBJ2-5|TRBV3-1/TRBV3-2|.|TRBD2
TGTGCCAGCAGCCCACCCACTAGCGGCCAAGAGACCCAGTACTTC
CASSPPTSGQETQYF
>TRBJ2-5|TRBV29-1|.|TRBD2
TGCAGCGTCACTCCGGGACTAGCGGTACAAGAGACCCAGTACTTC
CSVTPGLAVQETQYF
>TRBJ2-5|TRBV7-9|few|.
TGTGCCAGCAGCCTACCGACCAGGGGGGCAGAGACCCAGTACTTC
CASSLPTRGAETQYF
>TRBJ1-6|TRBV7-8|.|TRBD1
TGTGCCAGCAGCTTAGAGGGGGCTCTCTATAATTCACCCCTCCACTTT
CASSLEGALYNSPLHF
>TRBJ2-7|TRBV6-5|once|TRBD2
TGTGCCAGCAGTTACTCGCCCCTAGGGGAGGGGTACGAGCAGTACTTC
CASSYSPLGEGYEQYF
>TRBJ2-1|TRBV5-1|.|TRBD2
TGCGCCAGCAGCTACACTAGCGGGAGGATCAATGAGCAGTTCTTC
CASSYTSGRINEQFF
>TRBJ1-1|TRBV29-1|.|.
TGCAGCGTCCAGAGGGGGTCTGACACTGAAGCTTTCTTT
CSVQRGSDTEAFF
>TRBJ2-7|TRBV27|once|.
TGTGCCAGCAGTTTAAACAGGGGGGGCTACGAGCAGTACTTC
CASSLNRGGYEQYF
>TRBJ1-2|TRBV9|.|.
TGTGCCAGCAGCCCCCAGCGGGGGGCTGGCTACACCTTC
CASSPQRGAGYTF
>TRBJ2-3|TRBV24-1|.|TRBD2
TGTGCCACCAAAGCCCCCTCGGGGGGGGGCACAGATACGCAGTATTTT
CATKAPSGGGTDTQYF
>TRBJ2-1|TRBV6-2/TRBV6-3|.|TRBD2
TGTGCCAGCAGTTCCCCCGCTAGCGGGATTACCAGCTCCTACAATGAGCAGTTCTTC
CASSSPASGITSSYNEQFF
>TRBJ1-3|TRBV19|.|.
TGTGCCAGTAGATCCTCGGGGAAGTTCGCCATATATTTT
CASRSSGKFAIYF
>TRBJ2-2|TRBV28|once|.
TGTGCCAGCAGTTTGGGCCCAGGGATGACCGGGGAGCTGTTTTTT
CASSLGPGMTGELFF
>TRBJ2-7|TRBV7-6|.|.
TGTGCCAGCAGCCACGCCACTTCCCTCGGTCCCTACGAGCAGTACTTC
CASSHATSLGPYEQYF
>TRBJ1-5|TRBV19|once|.
TGTGCCAGTAGTACCCCCCAAGGCCAGCTAGCAAGTTATAGCAATCAGCCCCAGCATTTT
CASSTPQGQLASYSNQPQHF
>TRBJ2-1|TRBV9|.|TRBD2
TGTGCCAGCAGCGTGGGAATGGGGAGCGGGAGCTCCTACAATGAGCAGTTCTTC
CASSVGMGSGSSYNEQFF
>TRBJ1-1|TRBV5-4|.|.
TGTGCCAGCAGCCTGACAGCGAACACTGAAGCTTTCTTT
CASSLTANTEAFF
>TRBJ2-7|TRBV29-1|.|.
TGCAGCGTTGAAGGTAGAAGCTACGAGCAGTACTTC
CSVEGRSYEQYF
>TRBJ1-2|TRBV19|.|.
TGTGCCAGTAGCGACAGGACCTATGGCTACACCTTC
CASSDRTYGYTF
>TRBJ1-6|TRBV14|.|.
TGTGCCAGCAGCCAAGGAACAGGGCACAGCTCACCCCTCCACTTT
CASSQGTGHSSPLHF
>TRBJ1-2|TRBV28|.|.
TGTGCCAGCAGTTATACCGGGACACACTCTAACTATGGCTACACCTTC
CASSYTGTHSNYGYTF
>TRBJ2-7|TRBV29-1|few|.
TGCAGCGTTGGGGGAAACGGGGACGAGCAGTACTTC
CSVGGNGDEQYF
>TRBJ2-6|TRBV7-6|.|TRBD2
TGTGCCAGCAGCTCAGGACTAGCTGGGGCCAACGTCCTGACTTTC
CASSSGLAGANVLTF
>TRBJ2-1|TRBV30|.|.
TGTGCCTGGAGTGTACGGGTTACCCAGTACAATGAGCAGTTCTTC
CAWSVRVTQYNEQFF
>TRBJ2-7|TRBV7-2|.|.
TGTGCCAGCAGCCCCGGGGATGGTCGCGAGCAGTACTTC
CASSPGDGREQYF
>TRBJ2-3|TRBV6-2/TRBV6-3|.|TRBD1
TGTGCCAGCAGTTACCTTCAGGGGGGCACAGATACGCAGTATTTT
CASSYLQGGTDTQYF
>TRBJ2-7|TRBV30|.|.
TGTGCCTGGAGCGAGGGGGGGTATGAGCAGTACTTC
CAWSEGGYEQYF
>TRBJ2-3|TRBV7-2|.|TRBD1
TGTGCCAGCAGCTTATCGTGGGGGACAGTTTTT
CASSLSWGTVF
>TRBJ2-1|TRBV29-1|.|TRBD2
TGCAGCGTTGTAGGACTAGCGGGAGCCGCCGTTTACAATGAGCAGTTCTTC
CSVVGLAGAAVYNEQFF
>TRBJ1-2|TRBV9|.|.
TGTGCCAGCAGCCCATGGTGGGGGGACTATGGCTACACCTTC
CASSPWWGDYGYTF
>TRBJ2-6|TRBV7-2|.|.
TGTGCCAGCAGCTCCCGGTTGGTGCGGGGCACTGGGGCCAACGTCCTGACTTTC
CASSSRLVRGTGANVLTF
>TRBJ2-5|TRBV9|.|TRBD1
TGTGCCAGCAGCGCAGGGGGCGCCGAGAGGGAGACCCAGTACTTC
CASSAGGAERETQYF
>TRBJ2-6|TRBV7-9|.|.
TGTGCCAGCAGCTTACGGGCCGGACAGAGGCCAATAACGGCCAACGTCCTGACTTTC
CASSLRAGQRPITANVLTF
>TRBJ2-7|TRBV29-1|.|.
TGCAGCGTTGCCCTAGCGCAGGCTTACGAGCAGTACTTC
CSVALAQAYEQYF
>TRBJ2-7|TRBV6-1|.|.
TGTGCCAGCAGTGAAAGCCCGGGATCCTACGAGCAGTACTTC
CASSESPGSYEQYF
>TRBJ1-1|TRBV21-1|.|.
TGTGCCAGCAGCTCGGGTGAACAGGGGATTCGTAACACTGAAGCTTTCTTT
CASSSGEQGIRNTEAFF
>TRBJ2-2|TRBV11-2|.|TRBD1
TGTGCCAGCAGCAAGGGACAGGGAAGGGCCGGGGAGCTGTTTTTT
CASSKGQGRAGELFF
>TRBJ2-5|TRBV7-9|.|TRBD2
TGTGCCAGCAGCTTAACACCGGGACTAGGTTCGGAGACCCAGTACTTC
CASSLTPGLGSETQYF
>TRBJ2-2|TRBV5-1|once|.
TGCGCCAGCAGCCCTCACGGGGGCACCGGGGAGCTGTTTTTT
CASSPHGGTGELFF
>TRBJ1-2|TRBV6-4|.|.
TGTGCCAGCAGTACCACCGGGACATCGGATGGCTACACCTTC
CASSTTGTSDGYTF
>TRBJ2-1|TRBV6-5|.|TRBD2
TGTGCCAGCAGTCCCCGGGCTAGCGGGAGCCATGAGCAGTTCTTC
CASSPRASGSHEQFF
>TRBJ2-3|TRBV11-2|few|TRBD1
TGTGCCAGCAGCCGACAGGGTGGCTATGGAGATACGCAGTATTTT
CASSRQGGYGDTQYF
>TRBJ2-3|TRBV7-8|.|.
TGTGCCAGCAGCCCCCGTGTGGGAGCCACAGATACGCAGTATTTT
CASSPRVGATDTQYF
>TRBJ2-1|TRBV19|.|TRBD2
TGTGCCAGTAGTCTCTATAGCGGGACCGGGGGTGAGCAGTTCTTC
CASSLYSGTGGEQFF
>TRBJ2-3|TRBV4-3|.|TRBD1
TGCGCCAGCAGCCAAGGCAGGGTCTCGGACAGGAGCACAGATACGCAGTATTTT
CASSQGRVSDRSTDTQYF
>TRBJ1-1|TRBV9|few|.
TGTGCCAGCAGCGTAGGATCGGGCCCAGGGGCGGCCACTGAAGCTTTCTTT
CASSVGSGPGAATEAFF
>TRBJ2-3|TRBV27|.|TRBD2
TGTGCCAGCAGTCCTAGCGGGATCGCCAATACGCAGTATTTT
CASSPSGIANTQYF